This is a list of T cell receptor beta chains from one sample in a study of CD4 T cells in lung cancer. This table comes from immunoSEQ multiplex PCR, and its TCRdb copy is limited to in-frame clones, with some not included. The table includes roughly 9,300 clones, around 66% detected once. The specimen was normal lung tissue taken away from the tumor. Receptors were obtained from a man aged 60 to 75 with non-small cell lung cancer. Each CDR3 is given with its conserved first and last residue. The D gene is left open where the match is weak. Not every row has a clone size; where given, it reads once, few, many or a size class.

few	TRBV7-8	TRBD2	TRBJ2-7	CASSWALAGGTYEQYF	TGTGCCAGCAGCTGGGCTCTAGCGGGAGGGACCTACGAGCAGTACTTC
NA	TRBV25-1	TRBD1	TRBJ1-1	CASSERTGPKAFF	TGTGCCAGCAGTGAGAGGACAGGGCCTAAAGCTTTCTTT
few	TRBV5-1	NA	TRBJ1-1	CASSRDNMNTEAFF	TGCGCCAGCAGCCGGGACAACATGAACACTGAAGCTTTCTTT
NA	TRBV7-9	TRBD1	TRBJ1-2	CASSLSGTDYGYTF	TGTGCCAGCAGCTTATCCGGGACAGACTATGGCTACACCTTC
NA	TRBV7-3	NA	TRBJ2-1	CASSVHHKNEQFF	TGTGCCAGCAGCGTCCACCACAAAAATGAGCAGTTCTTC
NA	TRBV28	TRBD2	TRBJ2-2	CASSTPSGRGTGELFF	TGTGCCAGCAGTACACCAAGCGGGAGGGGCACCGGGGAGCTGTTTTTT
NA	TRBV11-3	TRBD2	TRBJ2-3	CASSRLAGKSTDTQYF	TGTGCCAGCAGCAGACTAGCGGGAAAGAGCACAGATACGCAGTATTTT
NA	TRBV6-5	TRBD1	TRBJ2-5	CASRKGQGGLQTQYF	TGTGCCAGCAGGAAGGGACAGGGGGGCCTGCAGACCCAGTACTTC
NA	TRBV6-4	NA	TRBJ1-5	CASLFPAGDWDQPQHF	TGTGCCAGCTTATTCCCCGCGGGAGATTGGGATCAGCCCCAGCATTTT
NA	TRBV6-5	TRBD1	TRBJ2-4	CASSYQGVGKNIQYF	TGTGCCAGCAGTTACCAGGGGGTTGGCAAAAACATTCAGTACTTC
NA	TRBV7-6	TRBD1	TRBJ1-5	CASSFGGQYNQPQHF	TGTGCCAGCAGCTTTGGGGGACAGTACAATCAGCCCCAGCATTTT
NA	TRBV7-9	TRBD2	TRBJ2-1	CAGGRALMHEQFF	TGTGCCGGTGGGAGGGCCCTCATGCATGAGCAGTTCTTC
few	TRBV2	NA	TRBJ2-7	CASSEPLTGRSYEQYF	TGTGCCAGCAGTGAACCTCTGACAGGGAGGTCCTACGAGCAGTACTTC
NA	TRBV27	TRBD2	TRBJ2-5	CASSFGTSGTRWETQYF	TGTGCCAGCAGTTTCGGGACTAGCGGGACTAGGTGGGAGACCCAGTACTTC
NA	TRBV28	NA	TRBJ1-4	CASSLSTGWEKLFF	TGTGCCAGCAGTTTATCTACAGGTTGGGAAAAACTGTTTTTT
NA	TRBV29-1	NA	TRBJ1-2	CSVGQGSGGYTF	TGCAGCGTAGGACAAGGCTCTGGTGGCTACACCTTC
NA	TRBV9	TRBD2	TRBJ2-1	CASSYGLAGLNEQFF	TGTGCCAGCAGCTACGGACTAGCGGGATTAAATGAGCAGTTCTTC
NA	TRBV10-1	NA	TRBJ2-1	CASLRAESYNEQFF	TGCGCCAGCCTGAGGGCTGAATCCTACAATGAGCAGTTCTTC
NA	TRBV19	NA	TRBJ2-4	CASKDSLAKNIQYF	TGTGCCAGTAAGGACAGTCTAGCCAAAAACATTCAGTACTTC
NA	TRBV7-9	NA	TRBJ2-5	CASSLEGLRYQETQYF	TGTGCCAGCAGCTTAGAGGGGCTGCGGTACCAAGAGACCCAGTACTTC
NA	TRBV5-1	NA	TRBJ2-3	CASSLADFRGDTQYF	TGCGCCAGCAGCTTGGCCGATTTTAGGGGGGATACGCAGTATTTT
NA	TRBV19	TRBD1	TRBJ1-2	CASSLPAQGVGYGYTF	TGTGCCAGTAGTCTCCCGGCACAGGGGGTTGGCTATGGCTACACCTTC
NA	TRBV5-1	NA	TRBJ2-5	CASSATQETQYF	TGCGCCAGCAGCGCAACACAAGAGACCCAGTACTTC
few	TRBV11-2	NA	TRBJ2-1	CASSPDRIEEQFF	TGTGCCAGCAGCCCAGACAGGATCGAGGAGCAGTTCTTC
NA	TRBV5-5	NA	TRBJ1-2	CASSSSQMIGYGYTF	TGTGCCAGCAGCTCGTCGCAAATGATCGGCTATGGCTACACCTTC
NA	TRBV6-1	TRBD2	TRBJ2-3	CASSVQRGARDTQYF	TGTGCCAGCAGTGTCCAGCGGGGGGCACGAGATACGCAGTATTTT
NA	TRBV12-5	NA	TRBJ2-5	CASGLGAGPRETQYF	TGTGCTAGTGGTTTGGGTGCGGGCCCCAGGGAGACCCAGTACTTC
NA	TRBV4-1	NA	TRBJ2-5	CASSPIGGQETQYF	TGCGCCAGCAGCCCTATCGGGGGCCAAGAGACCCAGTACTTC
few	TRBV6-5	TRBD1	TRBJ1-4	CASSYRDRRDEKLFF	TGTGCCAGCAGTTACAGGGACAGGAGGGATGAAAAACTGTTTTTT
NA	TRBV6-1	NA	TRBJ1-1	CASSTTTLNTEAFF	TGTGCCAGCAGTACTACAACCTTGAACACTGAAGCTTTCTTT
NA	TRBV5-1	NA	TRBJ2-3	CASRYSGTSTDTQYF	TGCGCCAGCAGATATAGCGGCACCAGCACAGATACGCAGTATTTT
large	TRBV28	TRBD1	TRBJ2-7	CASSFGDRDYEQYF	TGTGCCAGCAGTTTTGGGGACAGGGACTACGAGCAGTACTTC
NA	TRBV5-6	NA	TRBJ2-1	CASSRLLVVNSYNEQFF	TGTGCCAGCAGCCGCCTATTAGTTGTTAACTCCTACAATGAGCAGTTCTTC
NA	TRBV11-2	TRBD2	TRBJ2-2	CASRLAGVSGGELFF	TGTGCCAGCAGACTAGCGGGAGTTAGCGGCGGGGAGCTGTTTTTT
NA	TRBV5-1	NA	TRBJ1-1	CASSLDIRGTEAFF	TGCGCCAGCAGCTTGGACATTAGGGGCACTGAAGCTTTCTTT
once	TRBV12-1	NA	TRBJ2-1	CASSFEASGILNNEQFF	TGTGCCAGCAGCTTTGAGGCTAGCGGCATTCTTAACAATGAGCAGTTCTTC
NA	TRBV6-1	NA	TRBJ1-1	CASSEATGSSMNTEAFF	TGTGCCAGCAGTGAAGCTACAGGGAGCTCCATGAACACTGAAGCTTTCTTT
NA	TRBV4-1	TRBD2	TRBJ2-1	CASSQGEGPRYNEQFF	TGCGCCAGCAGCCAAGGGGAGGGCCCCCGTTACAATGAGCAGTTCTTC
medium-sized	TRBV27	NA	TRBJ2-7	CASRMTTNSYEQYF	TGTGCCAGCAGAATGACAACGAATTCCTACGAGCAGTACTTC
few	TRBV2	NA	TRBJ1-2	CASNRLQAGGYTF	TGTGCCAGCAACCGCTTACAGGCCGGGGGCTACACCTTC
NA	TRBV11-3	NA	TRBJ2-1	CASSLGQPNEQFF	TGTGCCAGCAGCTTGGGGCAGCCCAATGAGCAGTTCTTC
NA	TRBV6-1	NA	TRBJ2-2	CASSALTPVNTGELFF	TGTGCCAGCAGTGCACTAACCCCCGTGAACACCGGGGAGCTGTTTTTT
once	TRBV29-1	NA	TRBJ2-5	CSVSQGIETQYF	TGCAGCGTTTCACAGGGAATCGAGACCCAGTACTTC
NA	TRBV11-2	TRBD2	TRBJ2-1	CASRKGAQRESYNEQFF	TGTGCCAGCAGGAAGGGAGCACAGCGGGAGTCTTACAATGAGCAGTTCTTC
NA	TRBV19	TRBD2	TRBJ2-1	CASSGLAGGDEQFF	TGTGCCAGTAGCGGACTAGCGGGAGGCGATGAGCAGTTCTTC
NA	TRBV18	NA	TRBJ2-3	CASSPSTDTQYF	TGTGCCAGCTCACCGAGTACAGATACGCAGTATTTT
NA	TRBV27	NA	TRBJ2-1	CASSNRVLTANEQFF	TGTGCCAGCAGTAACCGGGTCCTTACCGCCAATGAGCAGTTCTTC
NA	TRBV5-6	TRBD1	TRBJ2-2	CASSWGTGDTGELFF	TGTGCCAGCAGCTGGGGGACAGGGGACACCGGGGAGCTGTTTTTT
NA	TRBV11-2	TRBD1	TRBJ1-1	CASSNTGGRSTEAFF	TGTGCCAGCAGCAACACAGGGGGCCGGTCGACTGAAGCTTTCTTT
NA	TRBV5-1	NA	TRBJ2-1	CASSLIGGSYNEQFF	TGCGCCAGCAGCTTGATCGGGGGCTCCTACAATGAGCAGTTCTTC
few	TRBV30	NA	TRBJ1-1	CAWSIAAGVAEAFF	TGTGCCTGGAGTATCGCGGCAGGGGTAGCTGAAGCTTTCTTT
NA	TRBV6-5	NA	TRBJ2-1	CASSYSLAEAYNEQFF	TGTGCCAGCAGTTACTCCTTAGCGGAGGCCTACAATGAGCAGTTCTTC
NA	TRBV11-2	NA	TRBJ2-2	CASSLLNTGELFF	TGTGCCAGCAGCTTACTTAACACCGGGGAGCTGTTTTTT
NA	TRBV2	TRBD2	TRBJ2-7	CASRLAGAYEQYF	TGTGCCAGTAGACTAGCGGGGGCCTACGAGCAGTACTTC
NA	TRBV25-1	NA	TRBJ1-2	CASSEAPTGHYTF	TGTGCCAGCAGTGAAGCCCCCACAGGACACTACACCTTC
NA	TRBV2	NA	TRBJ2-6	CASREASPAGANVLTF	TGTGCCAGCAGGGAGGCCTCTCCTGCTGGGGCCAACGTCCTGACTTTC